These 27 T cell receptor beta chains share one sample of origin, sequenced in a study of cytomegalovirus exposure and HLA in healthy donors. PCR involved 60 Vbeta and 13 Jbeta primers. TCRdb's copy holds only in-frame clones and misses some; the assay was immunoSEQ multiplex PCR. Of some 99,000 clones in the sample, roughly 67% were seen once. The sequenced sample was PBMCs. The receptors were gathered from a man aged 35 to 55 in good health and CMV-seronegative.

The chain employs TRBV6-5 and TRBJ1-6; TRBD1 aligns across 8 bases. Germline CDR1 is MNHEY and CDR2 is SVGAGI. V dropped 2 bases and J dropped 5; count of bases not matched to a gene: 2. The CDR3 has 15 amino acids. The CDR3: CASSYRQGNNSPLHF. CDR3 sequence (DNA): TGTGCCAGCAGTTACCGACAGGGGAATAATTCACCCCTCCACTTT.

J is TRBJ2-7 and V is TRBV6-1; TRBD1 is a possible D gene (6 bases). This CDR3 region has 14 residues. V lost 7 bases to trimming and J lost 4 bases, with 17 bases between them. CDR1 and CDR2 (germline): MNHNS, SASEGT. CDR3 amino acids: CASNPSLGAYEQYF. The CDR3 bases are TGTGCCAGCAACCCCTCCTTGGGGGCATACGAGCAGTACTTC.

This clone occurred a few times. The V and J genes are TRBV19 and TRBJ1-5; TRBD1 aligns across 11 bases. The length of the CDR3 is 15 residues. CDR1 and CDR2 from the germline V gene are LNHDA and SQIVND (reference sequence). Trimming removed 5 bases from V and 6 bases from J; junction bases left unmatched: 6. CDR3 in amino acids: CASSPRTGGSQPQHF. DNA for the CDR3: TGTGCCAGTAGTCCCCGGACAGGGGGCAGTCAGCCCCAGCATTTT. The full variable domain, with the rest looked up from reference TRBV19 and TRBJ1-5, is DGGITQSPKYLFRKEGQNVTLSCEQNLNHDAMYWYRQDPGQGLRLIYYSQIVNDFQKGDIAEGYSVSREKKESFPLTVTSAQKNPTAFYLCASSPRTGGSQPQHFGDGTRLSIL.

Remarks on this clone: Other nucleotide sequences from this sample produce the same CDR3. This chain uses TRBV7-9 with TRBJ1-2; tentatively, D is TRBD1 (6 bases). V lost 0 bases, J lost 2 bases, and 7 bases lay in between. CDR1 and CDR2 (germline): SEHNR, FQNEAQ (reference sequence). CDR3 length: 14 residues. CDR3 nucleotide sequence: TGTGCCAGCAGCTTAGCGCAGGGGAACTATGGCTACACCTTC. As protein: CASSLAQGNYGYTF.

The chain has TRBV7-9 and TRBJ1-2; D is perhaps TRBD1 (6 bases). CDR1 and CDR2 from the germline V gene are SEHNR and FQNEAQ (reference sequence). The CDR3 has 15 residues. The ends were cut back, 5 bases at V and 7 bases at J, with 20 bases in the middle. The CDR3, as DNA: TGTGCCAGCAGCCAGAACTCCGGGACACTGCCTGGCTACACCTTC. Protein: CASSQNSGTLPGYTF.

This clone was detected only a few times. This sequence joins TRBV18 and TRBJ2-7; 9 bases match TRBD1. From germline, CDR1 is KGHSH and CDR2 LQKENI. The CDR3 length is 16 residues. The ends lost 2 bases at V and 2 bases at J; junction bases unmatched: 7. In DNA, the CDR3 is TGTGCCAGCTCACCAGGCTTGGACAGGGGTGCCTACGAGCAGTACTTC. Residues: CASSPGLDRGAYEQYF.

The rearrangement links TRBV4-1 to TRBJ2-1; D possibly corresponds to TRBD2 (6 bases). This CDR3 has 16 amino acids. With 2 bases removed from V and 10 bases from J, the gap between germline ends came to 21 bases. Per the germline V gene, CDR1 is MGHRA and CDR2 is YSYEKL. This CDR3 reads CASSQLSYGAGKEQFF. The CDR3 bases are TGCGCCAGCAGCCAATTGTCGTATGGCGCGGGAAAGGAGCAGTTCTTC.

The gene calls are TRBV5-4 and TRBJ1-6, with a possible D match to TRBD1 (5 bases). Germline loops: CDR1 SGHNT, CDR2 YYREEE (reference sequence). Trimming left V 0 bases short and J 9 bases short, with 13 bases between. The CDR3 has 15 residues. The CDR3 sequence is CASSLGGGAFSPLHF. The CDR3 bases are TGTGCCAGCAGCTTGGGGGGAGGGGCGTTTTCACCCCTCCACTTT.

This clone has a handful of counts. The chain is built from TRBV5-6 and TRBJ1-1; 9 bases fit TRBD1. J was trimmed by 4 bases and V by 3 bases; bases with no gene match: 7. Germline CDR1 reads SGHDT; CDR2 reads YYEEEE. This CDR3 spans 15 amino acids. Here the CDR3 DNA reads TGTGCCAGCAGCTCCCCCTCGACAGGGGGCACTGAAGCTTTCTTT. This translates into CASSSPSTGGTEAFF.

V is TRBV7-3 and J is TRBJ1-1; 7 nucleotides align to TRBD1. After removal of 6 bases from V and 4 bases from J, the junction contained 5 bases not matched to a gene. Per the germline V gene, CDR1 is SGHTA and CDR2 is FQGTGA. The CDR3 runs 13 residues. The CDR3 coding sequence is TGTGCCAGCAGTCTGACAGGGTCCACTGAAGCTTTCTTT. Protein: CASSLTGSTEAFF.

The chain couples TRBV7-2 to TRBJ2-2, with 7 nucleotides matching TRBD1. The CDR3 runs 16 residues. V dropped 4 bases and J dropped 2; count of bases not matched to a gene: 7. From germline, CDR1 is SGHTA and CDR2 FQGNSA. The CDR3, as DNA: TGTGCCAGCAGCTCCCGGACAGGTGGTAACACCGGGGAGCTGTTTTTT. It translates to CASSSRTGGNTGELFF.

Only a few counts were recorded for this clone. This chain connects TRBV7-8 to TRBJ1-2, with TRBD1 identical over 7 bases. V gave up 5 bases and J gave up 8 bases; unmatched junction bases: 8. The CDR3 sequence is 13 residues long. Germline assignment: CDR1 SGHVS and CDR2 FQNEAQ. The CDR3 sequence: CASSSRQGLGYTF. For the CDR3, the DNA is TGTGCCAGCAGCAGCCGACAGGGTCTGGGCTACACCTTC.

This chain uses TRBV9 with TRBJ2-2, with TRBD2 identical over 12 bases. The V gene's germline CDR1 is SGDLS and CDR2 YYNGEE. After removal of 3 bases from V and 7 bases from J, the junction contained 7 bases not matched to a gene. The CDR3 has 16 residues. The chain's CDR3 is CASSALAGGLVGELFF. The CDR3, as DNA: TGTGCCAGCAGCGCCCTAGCGGGGGGGCTTGTCGGGGAGCTGTTTTTT.

This sequence joins TRBV5-1 and TRBJ2-3; TRBD1 matches at 9 bases. This CDR3 contains 14 residues. The ends lost 4 bases at V and 6 bases at J; junction bases unmatched: 6. Germline V lookup: CDR1 SGHRS, CDR2 YFSETQ. The CDR3 region has the DNA TGCGCCAGCAGCCAACAGGGGGCTTGGGATACGCAGTATTTT. It specifies CASSQQGAWDTQYF. Supplemented by reference TRBV5-1 and TRBJ2-3, the full variable domain reads KAGVTQTPRYLIKTRGQQVTLSCSPISGHRSVSWYQQTPGQGLQFLFEYFSETQRNKGNFPGRFSGRQFSNSRSEMNVSTLELGDSALYLCASSQQGAWDTQYFGPGTRLTVL.

The sample holds a few counts of this clone. CDR3 in amino acids: CASSSGGGGAYEQYF. The CDR3 region has the DNA TGTGCCAGCAGTTCAGGAGGAGGCGGGGCGTACGAGCAGTACTTC. The V call is TRBV28, the J call TRBJ2-7, with D possibly matching TRBD2 (6 bases). The germline gives CDR1 MDHEN, CDR2 SYDVKM. V was cut by 4 bases and J by 4 bases, with 17 bases left in between. The CDR3 contains 15 residues.

V is TRBV4-2 and J is TRBJ2-1; the D gene is possibly TRBD1 (7 bases). Trimming took off 3 bases at V and 7 bases at J, with 16 bases between the two ends. CDR1 LGHNA and CDR2 YNFKEQ come from the germline V gene. This CDR3 has 15 residues. DNA for the CDR3: TGTGCCAGCAGCCATTCAGGGGGGAGTGGGAATGAGCAGTTCTTC. Protein sequence: CASSHSGGSGNEQFF.

This clone was detected only once. The chain carries TRBV10-3 and TRBJ2-7; 9 nucleotides match TRBD1. The V and J ends lost 3 bases and 5 bases, in that order; junction bases with no gene match: 8. Germline V lookup: CDR1 ENHRY, CDR2 SYGVKD. The CDR3 consists of 15 residues. The CDR3 protein is CAISEILNRGHEQYF. Here the CDR3 DNA reads TGTGCCATCAGTGAAATTTTGAACAGGGGGCACGAGCAGTACTTC.

The chain recombines TRBV6-4 with TRBJ2-1, with D possibly TRBD1 on 5 matching bases. The CDR3 spans 16 residues. V was shortened by 1 base and J by 2 bases, with 12 bases between the two germline ends. Germline V lookup: CDR1 MRHNA, CDR2 SNTAGT. The chain's CDR3 is CASSDLGQEAYNEQFF. DNA for the CDR3: TGTGCCAGCAGTGACTTGGGGCAGGAAGCCTACAATGAGCAGTTCTTC.

This clone was detected a few times. V usage is TRBV7-2 and J usage is TRBJ2-3; D remains ambiguous. Germline loops: CDR1 SGHTA, CDR2 FQGNSA. The CDR3 contains 14 residues. The V and J ends lost 4 bases and 4 bases respectively, with 12 bases between them. The CDR3 reads CASSSVGEADTQYF. CDR3 in DNA: TGTGCCAGCAGCTCGGTAGGAGAAGCAGATACGCAGTATTTT.

This rearrangement joins TRBV6-4 to TRBJ2-3; TRBD2 matches at 9 bases. Losses at the gene ends were 5 bases for V and 2 bases for J; bases not matched to a gene: 5. The germline CDR1 and CDR2 sequences are MRHNA and SNTAGT. CDR3 length equals 15 residues. CDR3 sequence: CASSTSGGTTDTQYF. CDR3 nucleotides: TGTGCCAGCAGTACCAGCGGGGGGACCACAGATACGCAGTATTTT.

The V call is TRBV7-9, the J call TRBJ2-1, with D unresolved. Between the trimmed V and J ends, which lost 5 bases and 7 bases, there was a span of 9 bases. Per germline, CDR1 SEHNR and CDR2 FQNEAQ (reference sequence). The CDR3 is made up of 12 amino acids. CDR3 loop: CASSKEINEQFF. CDR3 in DNA: TGTGCCAGCAGCAAAGAGATTAATGAGCAGTTCTTC.

The CDR3 nucleotides read TGCGCCAGCAGCTCGGGAAGGGGACAGGGCTACGAGCAGTACTTC. It specifies CASSSGRGQGYEQYF. The V and J genes are TRBV5-1 and TRBJ2-7; TRBD1 matches 9 bases. The germline gives CDR1 SGHRS, CDR2 YFSETQ. The CDR3 runs to 15 residues. Trimming at V came to 3 bases and at J to 3 bases, leaving 7 bases not matched to a gene. The variable domain in full, with the rest retrieved from reference TRBV5-1 and TRBJ2-7, is KAGVTQTPRYLIKTRGQQVTLSCSPISGHRSVSWYQQTPGQGLQFLFEYFSETQRNKGNFPGRFSGRQFSNSRSEMNVSTLELGDSALYLCASSSGRGQGYEQYFGPGTRLTVT.

This chain uses TRBV5-6 with TRBJ2-7; 7 bases line up with TRBD1. V trimming: 5 bases; J trimming: 1 base; junction bases outside the gene matches: 12. The CDR3 covers 16 residues. CDR1 and CDR2 from the germline V gene are SGHDT and YYEEEE. CDR3 nucleotides: TGTGCCAGCAGGCCCAAACAGGGGATTAATTCCTACGAGCAGTACTTC. Protein: CASRPKQGINSYEQYF. Looking up the rest from reference TRBV5-6 and TRBJ2-7 gives the full variable domain: DAGVTQSPTHLIKTRGQQVTLRCSPKSGHDTVSWYQQALGQGPQFIFQYYEEEERQRGNFPDRFSGHQFPNYSSELNVNALLLGDSALYLCASRPKQGINSYEQYFGPGTRLTVT.

This chain links TRBV9 with TRBJ2-5, with 7 bases lining up with TRBD1. V shed 3 bases and J 1 base; nucleotides not matched to a gene: 6. The germline CDR1 and CDR2 sequences are SGDLS and YYNGEE. The CDR3 extends over 15 amino acids. CDR3 bases: TGTGCCAGCAGCGCGATAGGGGGCAGCCAAGAGACCCAGTACTTC. Translation gives CASSAIGGSQETQYF.

The rearrangement joins TRBV6-5 to TRBJ2-7; perhaps TRBD2 as D (7 bases). Germline assignment: CDR1 MNHEY and CDR2 SVGAGI. Trimming removed 0 bases from V and 4 bases from J, with 16 bases in between. The CDR3 extends over 16 amino acids. CDR3: CASSYSDGGLTYEQYF. The CDR3 coding sequence is TGTGCCAGCAGTTACTCAGACGGGGGGCTAACTTACGAGCAGTACTTC.

The chain carries TRBV18 and TRBJ2-5; D unclear. V was pared by 0 bases and J by 1 base, with 6 bases between. The germline CDR1 and CDR2 sequences are KGHSH and LQKENI. The CDR3 is made up of 14 amino acids. The CDR3 protein is CASSPPIGQETQYF. DNA for the CDR3: TGTGCCAGCTCACCACCAATCGGCCAAGAGACCCAGTACTTC.

The J gene is TRBJ2-7, the V gene TRBV27, with 10 bases fitting TRBD1. The CDR3 is 15 residues long. V was pared by 5 bases and J by 5 bases, with 9 bases of the junction left unmatched. Germline CDR1 reads MNHEY; CDR2 reads SMNVEV (reference sequence). The CDR3: CASSAPGTGVHEQYF. CDR3 in DNA: TGTGCCAGCAGTGCACCCGGGACAGGGGTCCACGAGCAGTACTTC.